This T cell receptor (beta chain) appears in the sequencing data of a study of T-cell memory formation after mild COVID-19. Study information: Clusters were largely donor specific.

Trimming stripped 2 bases from V and 10 bases from J, with 8 bases between. The germline V gene encodes CDR1 SEHNR and CDR2 FQNEAQ (reference sequence). The CDR3 extends over 11 amino acids. Findings of the study overall: Among CD4+ contracting clones, most were CM and EM, and CD8+ ones EMRA. Several responding clones turned up in pre-infection memory, indicating that cross-reactive memory may have taken part.

MiXCR was run by TCRdb on the 5' RACE reads, yielding one entry per CDR3 protein. The sample has about 450,000 distinct CDR3 sequences, about 22% seen once. There are a few counts of this clonotype. The antigen is undetermined. Sequenced material: PBMCs or a T cell subset sorted from them (not recorded which). The clonotype was recovered from an adult woman who had mild COVID-19 (a few samples of this study predate the infection). Cell type and time point are not known. This sequence joins TRBV7-9 and TRBJ1-1, with D maybe TRBD1 (5 bases). The CDR3 coding sequence is TGTGCCAGCAGCTTACTCGGGGGAGCTTTCTTT. This gives the protein CASSLLGGAFF.